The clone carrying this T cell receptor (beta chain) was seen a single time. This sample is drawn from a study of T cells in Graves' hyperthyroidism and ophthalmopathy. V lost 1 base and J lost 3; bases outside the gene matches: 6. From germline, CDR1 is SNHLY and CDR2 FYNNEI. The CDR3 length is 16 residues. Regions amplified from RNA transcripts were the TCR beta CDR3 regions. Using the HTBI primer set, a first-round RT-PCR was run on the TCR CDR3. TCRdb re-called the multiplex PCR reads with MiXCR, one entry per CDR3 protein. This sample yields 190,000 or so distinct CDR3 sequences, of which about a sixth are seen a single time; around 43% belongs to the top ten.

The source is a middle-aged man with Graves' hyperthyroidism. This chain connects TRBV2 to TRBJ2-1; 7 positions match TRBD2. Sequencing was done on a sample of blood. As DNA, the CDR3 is TGTGCCAGCAGTGAAGGTCGGCTAGCGGACTACAATGAGCAGTTCTTC. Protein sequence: CASSEGRLADYNEQFF.